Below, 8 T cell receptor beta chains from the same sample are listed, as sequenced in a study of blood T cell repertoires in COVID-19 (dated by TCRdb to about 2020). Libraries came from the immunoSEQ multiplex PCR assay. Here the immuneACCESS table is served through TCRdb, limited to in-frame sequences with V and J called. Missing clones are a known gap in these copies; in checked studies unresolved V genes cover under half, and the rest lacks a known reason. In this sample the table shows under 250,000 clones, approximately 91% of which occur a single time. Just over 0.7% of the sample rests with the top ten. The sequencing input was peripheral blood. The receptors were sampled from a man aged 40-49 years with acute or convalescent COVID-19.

The CDR3 region has the DNA TGTGCCAGCAGCCAGGGTGCAGGATTCTACGAGCAGTACTTC. Amino acids: CASSQGAGFYEQYF. The rearrangement joins TRBV4-2 to TRBJ2-7; D unresolved. The germline V gene encodes CDR1 LGHNA and CDR2 YNFKEQ. CDR3 length: 14 amino acids. Trimming stripped 3 bases from V and 3 bases from J, with 12 bases between.

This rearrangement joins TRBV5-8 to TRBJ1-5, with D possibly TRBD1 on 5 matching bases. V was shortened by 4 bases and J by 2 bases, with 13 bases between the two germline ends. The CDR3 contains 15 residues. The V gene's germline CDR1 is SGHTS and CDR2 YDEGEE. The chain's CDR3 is CASSRKGVGNQPQHF. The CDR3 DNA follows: TGTGCCAGCAGCAGAAAAGGGGTGGGCAATCAGCCCCAGCATTTT.

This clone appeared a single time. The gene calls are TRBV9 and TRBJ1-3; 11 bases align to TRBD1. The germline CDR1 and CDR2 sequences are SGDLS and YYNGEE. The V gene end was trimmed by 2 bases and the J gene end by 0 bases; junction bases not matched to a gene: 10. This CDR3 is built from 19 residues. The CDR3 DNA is TGTGCCAGCAGCGTTGGGACAGGGGGTCGTTTCAGCTCTGGAAACACCATATATTTT. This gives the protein CASSVGTGGRFSSGNTIYF.

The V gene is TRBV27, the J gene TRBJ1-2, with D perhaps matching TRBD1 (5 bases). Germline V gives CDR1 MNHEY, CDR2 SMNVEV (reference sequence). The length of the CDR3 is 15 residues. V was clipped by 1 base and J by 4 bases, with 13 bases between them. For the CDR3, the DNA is TGTGCCAGCAGTTTATATCTCCCAGGGCGCTATGGCTACACCTTC. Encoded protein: CASSLYLPGRYGYTF.

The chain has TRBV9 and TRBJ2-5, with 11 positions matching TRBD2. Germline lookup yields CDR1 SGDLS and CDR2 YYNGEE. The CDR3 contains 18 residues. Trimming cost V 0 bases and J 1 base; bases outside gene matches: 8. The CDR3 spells CASSVALAGALPQETQYF. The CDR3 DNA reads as TGTGCCAGCAGCGTAGCACTAGCGGGAGCTCTTCCCCAAGAGACCCAGTACTTC.

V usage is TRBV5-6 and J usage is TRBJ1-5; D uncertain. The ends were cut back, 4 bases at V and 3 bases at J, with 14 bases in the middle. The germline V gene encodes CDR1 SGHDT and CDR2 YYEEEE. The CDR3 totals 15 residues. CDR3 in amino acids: CASSRGRLYNQPQHF. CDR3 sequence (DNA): TGTGCCAGCAGCCGAGGAAGGCTCTACAATCAGCCCCAGCATTTT.

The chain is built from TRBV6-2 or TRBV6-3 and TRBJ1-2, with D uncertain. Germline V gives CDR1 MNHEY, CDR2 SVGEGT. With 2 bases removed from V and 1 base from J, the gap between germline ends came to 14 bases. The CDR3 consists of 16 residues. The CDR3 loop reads CASSYGPGMVNYGYTF. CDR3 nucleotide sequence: TGTGCCAGCAGTTACGGCCCAGGAATGGTTAACTATGGCTACACCTTC.

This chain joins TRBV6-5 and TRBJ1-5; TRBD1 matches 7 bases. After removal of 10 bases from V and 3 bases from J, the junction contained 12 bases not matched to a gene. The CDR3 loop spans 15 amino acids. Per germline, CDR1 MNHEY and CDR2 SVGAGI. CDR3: CATLAGGFNNQPQHF. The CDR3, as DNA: TGTGCCACCCTCGCAGGGGGATTTAACAATCAGCCCCAGCATTTT.